The rows below give T cell receptor beta chains drawn from one sample of a study of response to subunit inactivated influenza vaccine. One entry per CDR3 protein results from TCRdb running MiXCR on the RT-PCR reads. The sample includes some 850,000 distinct CDR3 sequences, about a fifth seen only once; the top ten take roughly 10%. Sequenced here: PBMCs from blood, sampled roughly 5 days after vaccination. Receptor source: a man between 45 and 60 years old who received an inactivated influenza vaccine. Each CDR3 is given with its conserved first and last residue. Fields, in order: V gene, J gene, D gene, clone size, CDR3 DNA, CDR3 protein. D genes are given only for firm matches. Expanded clones are given a class, and other clones once, few, many or no size at all.

V: TRBV21-1
J: TRBJ1-4
D: -
size: few
DNA: TGTGCCAGCAGCAAAGAGGAAAGCAGGAGGCGGGGAAGTAGGGAAAAACTGTTTTTT
CDR3: CASSKEESRRRGSREKLFF

V: TRBV29-1
J: TRBJ2-1
D: -
size: many
DNA: TGCAGCGGCACAGATTACAATGAGCAGTTCTTC
CDR3: CSGTDYNEQFF

V: TRBV2
J: TRBJ2-7
D: -
size: -
DNA: TGTGCCTTCAGTTTAATAGTACCGACAGATCCATCCTACGAGCAGTACTTC
CDR3: CAFSLIVPTDPSYEQYF

V: TRBV10-3
J: TRBJ2-3
D: TRBD1
size: -
DNA: TGTGCCATCAGCGCCGGGACAGGGGTCCCCACAGATACGCAGTATTTT
CDR3: CAISAGTGVPTDTQYF

V: TRBV12-3/TRBV12-4
J: TRBJ2-3
D: -
size: -
DNA: TGTGCCAGCAGTCTAAGGGGGAGAGTGACAGATACGCAGTATTTT
CDR3: CASSLRGRVTDTQYF

V: TRBV14
J: TRBJ2-2
D: TRBD1
size: -
DNA: TGTGCCAGCAGCCAACACACCGGGACAGTCTACACCGGGGAGCTGTTTTTT
CDR3: CASSQHTGTVYTGELFF

V: TRBV28
J: TRBJ2-3
D: -
size: -
DNA: TGTGCCAGCAGTTTATGGGCTACCCGCACAGATACGCAGTATTTT
CDR3: CASSLWATRTDTQYF

V: TRBV20-1
J: TRBJ2-2
D: -
size: few
DNA: TGCAGTGCAGGGGGAGACACCGGGGAGCTGTTTTTT
CDR3: CSAGGDTGELFF

V: TRBV7-9
J: TRBJ2-7
D: -
size: -
DNA: TGTGCCACCACCGACGGAGCCGAGCAGTACTTC
CDR3: CATTDGAEQYF

V: TRBV5-1
J: TRBJ1-6
D: -
size: few
DNA: TGCGCCAGCAGCTTGTGGGCCTCTGGTTCACCCCTCCACTTT
CDR3: CASSLWASGSPLHF

V: TRBV5-1
J: TRBJ1-3
D: -
size: -
DNA: TGCGCCAGCAGCGCATTAGACACCGCCGGAAACACCATATATTTT
CDR3: CASSALDTAGNTIYF

V: TRBV7-2
J: TRBJ2-5
D: -
size: few
DNA: TGTGCCAGCAGCTTAGCGGGCGCCGTTCAAGAGACCCAGTACTTC
CDR3: CASSLAGAVQETQYF

V: TRBV15
J: TRBJ2-1
D: TRBD1
size: -
DNA: TGTGCCACCAGCAGAGGAGGGGGACAGGGCTATGAGCAGTTCTTC
CDR3: CATSRGGGQGYEQFF

V: TRBV7-2
J: TRBJ2-7
D: TRBD1
size: -
DNA: TGTGCCAGCAGCTTCACCTCGACAGGGTACTCCTACGAGCAGTACTTC
CDR3: CASSFTSTGYSYEQYF

V: TRBV10-3
J: TRBJ2-2
D: TRBD2
size: -
DNA: TGTGCCATCAGTGCGATGACTAGCGGCCTCGCGAACACCGGGGAGCTGTTTTTT
CDR3: CAISAMTSGLANTGELFF

V: TRBV6-6
J: TRBJ1-4
D: -
size: few
DNA: TGTGCCAGCAGTTACTCGAGCCCAAGCCAACTGTTTTTT
CDR3: CASSYSSPSQLFF

V: TRBV11-1
J: TRBJ2-3
D: -
size: -
DNA: TGTGCCAGCAGCTTAGCATTCCATATGGAGTTGGTCGGCACAGATACGCAGTATTTT
CDR3: CASSLAFHMELVGTDTQYF

V: TRBV7-9
J: TRBJ2-5
D: TRBD1
size: -
DNA: TGTGCCAGCAGCTTAGCCCCCAGGGGGCAGTGGCAAGAGACCCAGTACTTC
CDR3: CASSLAPRGQWQETQYF

V: TRBV20-1
J: TRBJ2-2
D: TRBD2
size: -
DNA: TGCAGTGCTAGTAGACTAGCGTGGGCAGCGAACACCGGGGAGCTGTTTTTT
CDR3: CSASRLAWAANTGELFF

V: TRBV6-4
J: TRBJ2-2
D: TRBD1
size: -
DNA: TGTGCCAGCAGTCCCCGGGACAGGGGTTCATTGTCAGGCGGGAGAGTCAACACCGGGGAGCTGTTTTTT
CDR3: CASSPRDRGSLSGGRVNTGELFF

V: TRBV7-9
J: TRBJ2-7
D: TRBD2
size: few
DNA: TGTGCCAGCAGCCCCCACATAACAGCGGGGGAGCAGTACTTC
CDR3: CASSPHITAGEQYF

V: TRBV28
J: TRBJ2-6
D: -
size: once
DNA: TGTGCCAGCAGCCAGCCACCGGGACATCTCTCTGGGGCCAACGTCCTGACTTTC
CDR3: CASSQPPGHLSGANVLTF

V: TRBV7-2
J: TRBJ2-7
D: -
size: -
DNA: TGTGCCAGCAGCTTAGATCGGGTTACCGCCTACGAGCAGTACTTC
CDR3: CASSLDRVTAYEQYF

V: TRBV5-6
J: TRBJ1-1
D: -
size: few
DNA: TGTGCCAGCAGCCAACTCAGAGCCCCTGAAGCTTTCTTT
CDR3: CASSQLRAPEAFF

V: TRBV6-1
J: TRBJ2-5
D: TRBD1
size: -
DNA: TGTGCCAGCAGTCGGGGACAGGGGCTGGAGACCCAGTACTTC
CDR3: CASSRGQGLETQYF